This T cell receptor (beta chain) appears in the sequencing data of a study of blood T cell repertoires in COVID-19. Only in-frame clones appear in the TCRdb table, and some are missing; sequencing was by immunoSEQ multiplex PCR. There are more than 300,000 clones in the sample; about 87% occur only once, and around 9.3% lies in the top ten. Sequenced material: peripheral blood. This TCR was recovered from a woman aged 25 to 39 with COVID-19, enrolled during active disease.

The CDR3 loop reads CASSPRGRASGSNEQYF. In nucleotides, the CDR3 is TGTGCCAGCTCTCCCCGGGGGAGGGCTAGCGGGAGTAACGAGCAGTACTTC. V usage is TRBV27 and J usage is TRBJ2-7; TRBD2 matches at 10 bases. CDR1 MNHEY and CDR2 SMNVEV come from the germline V gene (reference sequence). The CDR3 extends over 17 amino acids. The V segment lost 8 bases and the J segment 5 bases; nucleotides outside the gene matches: 18.